This T cell receptor beta chain was sequenced during a study of blood T cell repertoires in COVID-19. CDR1 SGHTA and CDR2 FQGNSA come from the germline V gene. CDR3 length: 17 residues. V dropped 5 bases and J dropped 0; count of bases not matched to a gene: 10. Sequencing was performed with immunoSEQ multiplex PCR; in TCRdb, only in-frame clones are kept and a portion is missing. Of about 180,000 clones detected, approximately 88% appear once; the ten largest clones hold around 6.7%. V gene TRBV7-2 combines with J gene TRBJ2-1; 7 bases are a match to TRBD2. This clonotype was obtained from a woman aged 40-49 years with COVID-19, enrolled during active disease. Sequences were obtained from peripheral blood. The CDR3 reads CASSPGEGIVSYNEQFF. The CDR3 DNA reads TGTGCCAGCAGCCCCGGGGAGGGGATCGTCTCCTACAATGAGCAGTTCTTC.